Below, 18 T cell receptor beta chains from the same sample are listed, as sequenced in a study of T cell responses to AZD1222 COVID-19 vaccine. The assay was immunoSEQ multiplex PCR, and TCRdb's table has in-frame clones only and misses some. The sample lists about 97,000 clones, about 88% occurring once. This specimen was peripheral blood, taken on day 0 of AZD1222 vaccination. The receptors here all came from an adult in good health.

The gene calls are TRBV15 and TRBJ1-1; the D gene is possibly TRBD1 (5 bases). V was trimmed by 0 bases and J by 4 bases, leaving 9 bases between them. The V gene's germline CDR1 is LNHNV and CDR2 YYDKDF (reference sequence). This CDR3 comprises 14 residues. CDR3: CATSRDGQGTEAFF. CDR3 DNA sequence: TGTGCCACCAGCAGAGATGGCCAGGGCACTGAAGCTTTCTTT.

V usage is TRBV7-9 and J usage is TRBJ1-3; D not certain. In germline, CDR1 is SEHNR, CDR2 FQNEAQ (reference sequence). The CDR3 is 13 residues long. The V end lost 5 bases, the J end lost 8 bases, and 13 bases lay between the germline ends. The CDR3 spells CASSPDFGYTIYF. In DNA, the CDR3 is TGTGCCAGCAGCCCGGACTTCGGTTACACCATATATTTT.

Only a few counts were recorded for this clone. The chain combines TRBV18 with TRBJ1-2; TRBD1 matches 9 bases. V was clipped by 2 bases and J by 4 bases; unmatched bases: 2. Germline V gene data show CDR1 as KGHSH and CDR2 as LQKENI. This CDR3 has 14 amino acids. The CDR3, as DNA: TGTGCCAGCTCACCATCGGGACAGGGCTATGGCTACACCTTC. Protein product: CASSPSGQGYGYTF.

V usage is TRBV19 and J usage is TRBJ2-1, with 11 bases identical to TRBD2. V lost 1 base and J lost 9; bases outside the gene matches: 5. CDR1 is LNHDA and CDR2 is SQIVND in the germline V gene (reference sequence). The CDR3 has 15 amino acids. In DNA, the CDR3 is TGTGCCAGTAGTATAGCCCCGGGACTAGCGGTTGAGCAGTTCTTC. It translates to CASSIAPGLAVEQFF. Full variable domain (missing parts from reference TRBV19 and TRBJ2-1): DGGITQSPKYLFRKEGQNVTLSCEQNLNHDAMYWYRQDPGQGLRLIYYSQIVNDFQKGDIAEGYSVSREKKESFPLTVTSAQKNPTAFYLCASSIAPGLAVEQFFGPGTRLTVL.

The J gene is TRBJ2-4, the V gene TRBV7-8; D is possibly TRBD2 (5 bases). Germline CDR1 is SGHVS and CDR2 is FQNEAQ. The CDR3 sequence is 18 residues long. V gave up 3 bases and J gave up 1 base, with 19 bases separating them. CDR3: CASSLGNPGVYAKNIQYF. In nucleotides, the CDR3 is TGTGCCAGCAGCTTGGGTAACCCCGGGGTTTATGCCAAAAACATTCAGTACTTC. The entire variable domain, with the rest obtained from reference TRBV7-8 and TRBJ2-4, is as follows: GAGVSQSPRYKVAKRGQDVALRCDPISGHVSLFWYQQALGQGPEFLTYFQNEAQLDKSGLPSDRFFAERPEGSVSTLKIQRTQQEDSAVYLCASSLGNPGVYAKNIQYFGAGTRLSVL.

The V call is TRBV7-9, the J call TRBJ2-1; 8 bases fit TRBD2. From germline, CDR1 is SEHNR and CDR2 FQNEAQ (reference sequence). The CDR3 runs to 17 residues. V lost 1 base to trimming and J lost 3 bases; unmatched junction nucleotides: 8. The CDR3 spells CASSLGIGGANYNEQFF. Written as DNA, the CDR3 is TGTGCCAGCAGCTTAGGGATCGGGGGGGCTAACTACAATGAGCAGTTCTTC.

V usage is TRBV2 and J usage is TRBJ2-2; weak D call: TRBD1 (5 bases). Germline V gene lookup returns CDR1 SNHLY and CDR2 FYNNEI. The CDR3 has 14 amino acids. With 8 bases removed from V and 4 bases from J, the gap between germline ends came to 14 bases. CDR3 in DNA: TGTGCCAGCGTTCCCAGGGTGCCCACCGGGGAGCTGTTTTTT. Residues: CASVPRVPTGELFF.

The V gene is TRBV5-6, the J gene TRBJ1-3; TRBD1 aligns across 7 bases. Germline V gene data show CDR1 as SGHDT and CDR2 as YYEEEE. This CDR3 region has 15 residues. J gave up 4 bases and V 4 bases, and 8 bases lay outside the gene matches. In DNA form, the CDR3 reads TGTGCCAGCAGCCTAGACAGGGAGGACGGAAACACCATATATTTT. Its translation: CASSLDREDGNTIYF.

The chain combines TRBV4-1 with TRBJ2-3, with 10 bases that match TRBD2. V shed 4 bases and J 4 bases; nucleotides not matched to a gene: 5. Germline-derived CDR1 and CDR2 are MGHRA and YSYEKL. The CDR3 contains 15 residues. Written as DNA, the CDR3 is TGCGCCAGCAGCCTCCTAGGACTAGCGGCAGATACGCAGTATTTT. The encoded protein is CASSLLGLAADTQYF.

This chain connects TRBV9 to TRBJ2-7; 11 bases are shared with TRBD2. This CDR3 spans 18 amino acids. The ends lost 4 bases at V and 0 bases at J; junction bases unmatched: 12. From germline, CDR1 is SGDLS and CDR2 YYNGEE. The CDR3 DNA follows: TGTGCCAGCAGCTTAGGGGTAGCGGGGGGGACCAGCTCCTACGAGCAGTACTTC. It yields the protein CASSLGVAGGTSSYEQYF.

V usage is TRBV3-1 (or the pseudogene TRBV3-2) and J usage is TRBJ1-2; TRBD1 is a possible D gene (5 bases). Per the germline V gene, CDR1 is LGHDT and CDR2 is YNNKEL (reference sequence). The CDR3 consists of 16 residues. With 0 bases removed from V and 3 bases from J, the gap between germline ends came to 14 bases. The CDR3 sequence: CASSQDPMGVHYGYTF. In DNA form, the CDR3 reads TGTGCCAGCAGCCAAGATCCCATGGGGGTACACTATGGCTACACCTTC.

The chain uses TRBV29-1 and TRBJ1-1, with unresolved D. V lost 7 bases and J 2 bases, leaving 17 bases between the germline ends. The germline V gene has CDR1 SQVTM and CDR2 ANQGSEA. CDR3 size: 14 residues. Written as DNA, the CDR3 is TGCAGCGCTGGGTTGACCCAATCCAACACTGAAGCTTTCTTT. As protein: CSAGLTQSNTEAFF.

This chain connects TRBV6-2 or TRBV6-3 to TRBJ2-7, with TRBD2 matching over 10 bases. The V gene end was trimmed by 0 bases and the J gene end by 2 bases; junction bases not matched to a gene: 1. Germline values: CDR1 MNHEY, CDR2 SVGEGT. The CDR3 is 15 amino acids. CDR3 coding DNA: TGTGCCAGCAGTTACTCGAGCGGGGGGGCCTACGAGCAGTACTTC. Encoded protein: CASSYSSGGAYEQYF.

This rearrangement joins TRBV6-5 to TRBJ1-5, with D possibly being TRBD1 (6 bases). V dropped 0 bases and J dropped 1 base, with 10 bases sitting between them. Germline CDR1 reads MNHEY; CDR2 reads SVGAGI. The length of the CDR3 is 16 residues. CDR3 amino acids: CASSYSIGQSNQPQHF. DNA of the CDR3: TGTGCCAGCAGTTACTCGATCGGACAGAGCAATCAGCCCCAGCATTTT.

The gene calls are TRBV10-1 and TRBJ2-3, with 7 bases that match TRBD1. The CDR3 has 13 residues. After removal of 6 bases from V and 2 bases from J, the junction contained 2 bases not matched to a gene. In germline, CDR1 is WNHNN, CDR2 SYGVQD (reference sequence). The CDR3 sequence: CASSGTDTDTQYF. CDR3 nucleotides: TGCGCCAGCAGCGGGACAGACACAGATACGCAGTATTTT.

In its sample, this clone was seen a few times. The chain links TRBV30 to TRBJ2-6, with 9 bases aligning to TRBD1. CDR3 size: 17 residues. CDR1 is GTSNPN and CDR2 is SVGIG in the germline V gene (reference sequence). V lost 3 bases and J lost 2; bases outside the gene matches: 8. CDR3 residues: CAWRTGTGTPGANVLTF. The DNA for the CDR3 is TGTGCCTGGAGAACCGGGACAGGGACCCCTGGGGCCAACGTCCTGACTTTC.

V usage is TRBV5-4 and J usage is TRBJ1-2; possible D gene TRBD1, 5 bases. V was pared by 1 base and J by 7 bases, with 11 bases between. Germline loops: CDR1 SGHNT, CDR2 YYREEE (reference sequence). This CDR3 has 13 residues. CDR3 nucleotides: TGTGCCAGCAGCTTGCCCCCAGGGTCTGGCTACACCTTC. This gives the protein CASSLPPGSGYTF.

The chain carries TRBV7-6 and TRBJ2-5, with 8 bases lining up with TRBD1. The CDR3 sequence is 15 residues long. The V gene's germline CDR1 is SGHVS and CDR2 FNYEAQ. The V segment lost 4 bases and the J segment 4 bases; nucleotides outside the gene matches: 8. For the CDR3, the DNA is TGTGCCAGCAGCTCCCCAGGCAGGGGGCGAGAGACCCAGTACTTC. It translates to CASSSPGRGRETQYF.